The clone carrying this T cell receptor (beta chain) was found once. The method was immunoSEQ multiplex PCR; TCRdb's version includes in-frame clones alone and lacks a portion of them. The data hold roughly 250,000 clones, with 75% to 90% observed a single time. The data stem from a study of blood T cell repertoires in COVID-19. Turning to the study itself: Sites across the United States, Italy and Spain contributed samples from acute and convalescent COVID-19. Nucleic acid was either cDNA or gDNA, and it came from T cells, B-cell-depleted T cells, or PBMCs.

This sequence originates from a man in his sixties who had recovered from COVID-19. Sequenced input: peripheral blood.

The CDR3 sequence is CASSYGGSNTGELFF. The CDR3 DNA reads as TGTGCCAGCAGTTACGGCGGGTCGAACACCGGGGAGCTGTTTTTT. The genes are TRBV6-5 and TRBJ2-2; perhaps TRBD2 as D (5 bases). The CDR3 consists of 15 residues. Germline V gene sequence: CDR1 MNHEY, CDR2 SVGAGI. V was cut by 2 bases and J by 0 bases, with 7 bases left in between.